This T cell receptor beta chain derives from a study of blood T cell repertoires in COVID-19 (dated by TCRdb to 2020 to 2022). Looking at the study overall: Collaborator samples came from the United States, Italy and Spain and covered acute and convalescent phases of COVID-19. The material from the prospective study consisted of cDNA or gDNA derived from T cells, B-cell-depleted T cells, or PBMCs. Where HLA class I and class II types were available, the types were taken from metadata supplied by the sample provider, not from assay-based typing. The dataset comprised deeply sampled blood TCRbeta repertoires from subjects exposed to, actively infected with, or recovered from COVID-19. The repertoires were released in a freely available public database intended as a resource for research on the immune response to SARS-CoV-2. The samples were drawn from two sources: the first 160 participants of the ongoing ImmuneRACE study, and over 950 subjects contributed by 6 global collaborators. The sample metadata nearly always contained a de-identified subject ID, COVID-19 status, age in years and sex.

The V and J ends are trimmed by 0 bases and 2 bases, leaving 5 bases between them. The CDR3 measures 14 amino acids from cysteine to phenylalanine. The read is trimmed to its CDR3 DNA, 42 bases read in frame from base 1. The germline V gene (reference sequence) supplies CDR1 LNHNV and CDR2 YYDKDF. The immunoSEQ Assay, a bias-controlled multiplex PCR, was used to amplify TCRbeta CDR3 regions from genomic DNA. Under the source paper's analysis protocol: Within the assay, amplification of reference gene primers was used to estimate how many nucleated cells each sample contained. To quantify the absolute abundance of each unique TCRbeta CDR3 rearrangement, sequence reads were collapsed and filtered. For each sample, productive Simpson clonality was calculated as the square root of Simpson's diversity index across productive rearrangements. What TCRdb holds here is the immuneACCESS table cut down to in-frame rearrangements. Part of the clones is not present; checked against another copy, under half of the missing clones reflect an unresolved V gene, and the others are unexplained. D and trimming come from the DNA, and the V and J calls and clone size come from that table. This sample has tens of thousands of clones in its table, and around four fifths of those were observed once. The ten largest clones capture roughly 5% of the sample.

Worth noting for this clone: Its antigen remains unidentified. One base away there is no much larger clone; base qualities are not given.

Whole blood was collected in K2EDTA tubes by collaborating institutions according to the institutions' own protocols. Collaborator samples were shipped for TCRbeta analysis as frozen whole blood, isolated PBMCs, or DNA extracted from either sample type. What the study reported, not specific to this receptor: Clinical and demographic metadata were provided uncurated, with the amount varying by source and participant.

The clonotype comes from a man between 65 and 79 years old with acute or convalescent COVID-19. The sequence joins TRBV15 to TRBJ1-3; the D gene is not confidently resolved. Sequencing was done on a sample of peripheral blood. The nucleotide sequence is given as TGTGCCACCAGCAGAGATCGTCCTGGAAACACCATATATTTT. Translated, this is CATSRDRPGNTIYF.